The clone carrying this TCR beta chain showed up just a few times. Between the trimmed V and J ends, which lost 1 base and 4 bases, there was a span of 13 bases. Germline loops: CDR1 MNHEY, CDR2 SMNVEV (reference sequence). This CDR3 comprises 15 residues. The data were obtained in a study of blood T cell repertoires in COVID-19. Across the study: Samples taken during acute and convalescent COVID-19 were collected in the United States, Italy and Spain. From T cells, B-cell-depleted T cells, or PBMCs came the material, which was cDNA or gDNA.

In the study's own analysis: Amplification from reference gene primers served as the basis for estimated nucleated cell counts. Clones were read by immunoSEQ multiplex PCR, and TCRdb kept only the in-frame ones, dropping some. The DNA gave D and trimming, while V, J and clone size come from that table. The data hold about 250,000 clones, with approximately 80% observed a single time. The TCR comes from a man older than 75 with acute or convalescent COVID-19. The V call is TRBV27, the J call TRBJ1-2; a possible D gene is TRBD1 (6 bases). The specimen was peripheral blood. The CDR3 DNA sequence: TGTGCCAGCAGTTTATGGGGGGGCCGGGTCTATGGCTACACCTTC. Protein: CASSLWGGRVYGYTF.